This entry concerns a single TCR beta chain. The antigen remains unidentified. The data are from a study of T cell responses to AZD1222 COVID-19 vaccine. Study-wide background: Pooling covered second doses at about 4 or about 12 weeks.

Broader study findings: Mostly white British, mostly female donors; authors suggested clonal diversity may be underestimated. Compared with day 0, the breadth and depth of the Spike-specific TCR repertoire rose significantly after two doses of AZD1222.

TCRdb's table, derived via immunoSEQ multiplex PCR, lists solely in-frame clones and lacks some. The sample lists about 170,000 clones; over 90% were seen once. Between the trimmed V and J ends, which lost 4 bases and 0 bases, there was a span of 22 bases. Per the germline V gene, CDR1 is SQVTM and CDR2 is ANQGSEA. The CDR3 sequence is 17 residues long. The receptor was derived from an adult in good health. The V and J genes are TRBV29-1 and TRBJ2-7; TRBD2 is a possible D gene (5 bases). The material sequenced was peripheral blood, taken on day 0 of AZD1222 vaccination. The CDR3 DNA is TGCAGCGTTGGGGAGCCCCATTTACAGTTCATCTCCTACGAGCAGTACTTC. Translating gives CSVGEPHLQFISYEQYF.